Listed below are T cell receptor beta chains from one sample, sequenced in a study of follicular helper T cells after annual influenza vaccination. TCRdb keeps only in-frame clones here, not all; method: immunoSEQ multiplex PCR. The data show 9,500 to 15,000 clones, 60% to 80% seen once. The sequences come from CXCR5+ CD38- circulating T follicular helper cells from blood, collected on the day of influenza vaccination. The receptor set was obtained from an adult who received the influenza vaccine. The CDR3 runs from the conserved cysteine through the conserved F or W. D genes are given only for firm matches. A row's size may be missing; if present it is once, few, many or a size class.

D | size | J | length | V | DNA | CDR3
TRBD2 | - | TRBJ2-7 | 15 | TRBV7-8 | TGTGCCAGCAGCCCCACGGGACTAGCGGGGACCCAGCAGTACTTC | CASSPTGLAGTQQYF
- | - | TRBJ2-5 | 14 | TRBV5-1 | TGCGCCAGCACAAGAGGGACCTTCCAAGAGACCCAGTACTTC | CASTRGTFQETQYF
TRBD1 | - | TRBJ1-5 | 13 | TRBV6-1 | TGTGCCTGCGAGGACAGGGCGAATCAGCCCCAGCATTTT | CACEDRANQPQHF
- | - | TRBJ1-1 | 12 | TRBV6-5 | TGTGCCAGCAGCCGGATGAACACTGAAGCTTTCTTT | CASSRMNTEAFF
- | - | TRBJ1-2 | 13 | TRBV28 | TGTGCCAGCAGTTTACCGGCAGGGGATGGCTACACCTTC | CASSLPAGDGYTF
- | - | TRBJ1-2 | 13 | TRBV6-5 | TGTGCCAACAACAGGCATCCTAACTATGGCTACACCTTC | CANNRHPNYGYTF
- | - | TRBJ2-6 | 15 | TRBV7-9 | TGTGCCAGCAGCTTAATAAAAACTGGGGCCAACGTCCTGACTTTC | CASSLIKTGANVLTF
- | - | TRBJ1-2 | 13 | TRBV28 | TGTGCCAGCAGACCCGAGGGGCTTTACGGCTACACCTTC | CASRPEGLYGYTF
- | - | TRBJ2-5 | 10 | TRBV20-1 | TGCAGTGCTAGGATAGTGACCCAGTACTTC | CSARIVTQYF
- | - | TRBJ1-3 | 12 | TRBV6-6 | TGTGCCAGCGGAGAATCCGGAAACACCATATATTTT | CASGESGNTIYF
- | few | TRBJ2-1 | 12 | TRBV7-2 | TGTGCCAGCAGCTCGCGACTGGGCGAGCAGTTCTTC | CASSSRLGEQFF
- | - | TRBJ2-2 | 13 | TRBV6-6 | TGTGCCAGCAGACCGTCGAACACCGGGGAGCTGTTTTTT | CASRPSNTGELFF
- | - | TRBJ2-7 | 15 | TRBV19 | TGTGCCAGTAGTATCTTCCGGGGGCCCTTGTACGAGCAGTACTTC | CASSIFRGPLYEQYF
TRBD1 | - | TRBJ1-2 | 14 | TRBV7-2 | TGTGCCAGCAGCCTGGGACAGGGGAACTATGGCTACACCTTC | CASSLGQGNYGYTF
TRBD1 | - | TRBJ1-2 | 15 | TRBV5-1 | TGCGCCAGCAGCTTGGGCAGCACAGGGGACTATGGCTACACCTTC | CASSLGSTGDYGYTF
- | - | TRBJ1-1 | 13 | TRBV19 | TGTGCCAGTAAATTGGGACCAGGGAATGAAGCTTTCTTT | CASKLGPGNEAFF
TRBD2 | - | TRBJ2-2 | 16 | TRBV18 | TGTGCCAGCTCACCACGAGGCGGGGGGAACACCGGGGAGCTGTTTTTT | CASSPRGGGNTGELFF
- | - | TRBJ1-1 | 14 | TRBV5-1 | TGCGCCAGCAGCTTAGGACGCGGGGACGCTGAAGCTTTCTTT | CASSLGRGDAEAFF
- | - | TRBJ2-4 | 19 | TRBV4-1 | TGCGCCAGCAGCCAAGATTTATCGTGGGGGGCGTCGGCCAAAAACATTCAGTACTTC | CASSQDLSWGASAKNIQYF
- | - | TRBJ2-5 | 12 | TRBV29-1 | TGCAGCGCCGGACTTGAGCAAGAGACCCAGTACTTC | CSAGLEQETQYF
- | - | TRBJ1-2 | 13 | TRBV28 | TGTGCCAGCAGGGAACAGGGTAACTATGGCTACACCTTC | CASREQGNYGYTF
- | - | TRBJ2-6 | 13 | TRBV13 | TGTGCCAGCAGCTTAGAGGGACCCAACGTCCTGACTTTC | CASSLEGPNVLTF
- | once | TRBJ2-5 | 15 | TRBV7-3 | TGTGCCAGCAGCGCCTCACATGCGGCAGGGGAGACCCAGTACTTC | CASSASHAAGETQYF
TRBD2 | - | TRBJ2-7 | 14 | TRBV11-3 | TGTGCCAGCAGCAAAGCGGGGGGGAGCTACGAGCAGTACTTC | CASSKAGGSYEQYF
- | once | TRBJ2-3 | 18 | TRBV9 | TGTGCCAGCAGCGTAGCCCTTAGTGGGGCCGGGAACACAGATACGCAGTATTTT | CASSVALSGAGNTDTQYF
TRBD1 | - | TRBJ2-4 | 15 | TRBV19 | TGTGCCAGTAGTATGGACAGGCAATCCAAAAACATTCAGTACTTC | CASSMDRQSKNIQYF
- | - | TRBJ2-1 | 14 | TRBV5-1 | TGCGCCAGCAGCTCGGGACCTCCCTTGAATGAGCAGTTCTTC | CASSSGPPLNEQFF
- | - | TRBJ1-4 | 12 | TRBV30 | TGTGCCGGGGCCCGGGATAATGAAAAACTGTTTTTT | CAGARDNEKLFF
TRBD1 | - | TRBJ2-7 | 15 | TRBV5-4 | TGTGCCAGCAGCTTGGGGGGACAGGGGGTTTCCGAGCAGTACTTC | CASSLGGQGVSEQYF
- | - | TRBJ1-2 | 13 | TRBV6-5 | TGTGCCAGCAGTTTCGACGGGACTTATGGCTACACCTTC | CASSFDGTYGYTF
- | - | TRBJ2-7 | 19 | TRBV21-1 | TGTGCCAGCAGCAAAGTCGCGGGCCAAAGGCGGGACACTAATTACGAGCAGTACTTC | CASSKVAGQRRDTNYEQYF